These 17 T cell receptor beta chains were sequenced from one sample in a study of blood T cell repertoires in COVID-19. This table comes from immunoSEQ multiplex PCR, and its TCRdb copy is limited to in-frame clones, with some not included. The table records around 120,000 clones, 90% of them present only once. Sequencing was done on a sample of peripheral blood. The origin of the receptors is a human donor with active COVID-19. The donor label of this sample is uncertain.

This clone was picked up one time. The chain carries TRBV7-7 and TRBJ2-5; tentative D call: TRBD2 (7 bases). The CDR3 extends over 15 amino acids. V lost 4 bases, J lost 5 bases, and 17 bases lay in between. CDR1 is SSHAT, CDR2 FNYEAQ, per germline (reference sequence). The CDR3 region is CASSSAGQRGETQYF. CDR3 bases: TGTGCCAGCAGCTCAGCGGGACAACGAGGGGAGACCCAGTACTTC.

This chain links TRBV6-5 with TRBJ2-2; D may be TRBD2 (6 bases). This CDR3 is 14 amino acids long. Germline V gives CDR1 MNHEY, CDR2 SVGAGI. V lost 8 bases to trimming and J lost 6 bases, with 16 bases between them. CDR3 sequence reads: CASGGLFAAGELFF. In DNA form, the CDR3 reads TGTGCCAGCGGAGGGTTGTTTGCGGCCGGGGAGCTGTTTTTT.

The V call is TRBV5-4, the J call TRBJ1-1, with a weak D call TRBD1 (6 bases). This CDR3 has 15 residues. The germline gives CDR1 SGHNT, CDR2 YYREEE (reference sequence). The V end was cut by 4 bases, the J end by 6 bases, with 19 bases between. CDR3 in amino acids: CASSADRPGTAEAFF. The CDR3, as DNA: TGTGCCAGCAGCGCCGACAGGCCCGGAACGGCTGAAGCTTTCTTT. The whole variable domain, remainder taken from reference TRBV5-4 and TRBJ1-1, is ETGVTQSPTHLIKTRGQQVTLRCSSQSGHNTVSWYQQALGQGPQFIFQYYREEENGRGNFPPRFSGLQFPNYSSELNVNALELDDSALYLCASSADRPGTAEAFFGQGTRLTVV.

This clone was seen a few times. CDR3 amino acids: CASSQGTAAGNTIYF. DNA for the CDR3: TGCGCCAGCAGCCAAGGGACAGCCGCTGGAAACACCATATATTTT. The genes are TRBV4-3 and TRBJ1-3; a weak D match, TRBD1 (6 bases). From germline, CDR1 is LGHNA and CDR2 YSLEER. Trimming shortened V by 1 base and J by 2 bases, and 9 bases separated the two germline ends. The CDR3 length is 15 residues.

V usage is TRBV5-1 and J usage is TRBJ1-3; D not resolved. Germline CDR1 and CDR2: SGHRS and YFSETQ. CDR3 length: 16 amino acids. V lost 0 bases and J lost 0, with 10 bases in between. The CDR3 sequence: CASSLGDTRSGNTIYF. DNA of the CDR3: TGCGCCAGCAGCTTGGGTGACACCCGCTCTGGAAACACCATATATTTT.

The chain recombines TRBV4-3 with TRBJ1-6; maybe TRBD1 (5 bases). With 0 bases removed from V and 9 bases from J, the gap between germline ends came to 21 bases. CDR3 length equals 18 residues. The V gene's germline CDR1 is LGHNA and CDR2 YSLEER. CDR3 DNA sequence: TGCGCCAGCAGCCAAGATTCAGACGGGGCCCGGAGGGTTTCACCCCTCCACTTT. The encoded protein is CASSQDSDGARRVSPLHF.

The chain links TRBV7-2 to TRBJ1-6; a possible D gene is TRBD1 (5 bases). The germline V gene has CDR1 SGHTA and CDR2 FQGNSA. Trimming stripped 1 base from V and 10 bases from J, with 14 bases between. The CDR3 is 15 residues long. DNA of the CDR3: TGTGCCAGCAGCTTAGGAGGCAGGGTTAGCTCACCCCTCCACTTT. Protein sequence: CASSLGGRVSSPLHF.

The J gene is TRBJ1-5, the V gene TRBV6-6; TRBD1 might be the D (6 bases). Germline loops: CDR1 MNHNY, CDR2 SVGAGI (reference sequence). The CDR3 is 17 residues long. V was clipped by 5 bases and J by 3 bases, with 20 bases between them. CDR3 residues: CASSHGTGRGHNQPQHF. As DNA, the CDR3 is TGTGCCAGCAGTCACGGAACAGGGAGGGGACACAATCAGCCCCAGCATTTT.

The chain combines TRBV11-2 with TRBJ1-2; TRBD1 matches 7 bases. The CDR3 has 15 amino acids. Germline loops: CDR1 SGHAT, CDR2 FQNNGV. V lost 5 bases to trimming and J lost 7 bases; unmatched junction nucleotides: 13. CDR3 protein: CASSTLGQWLSGYTF. CDR3 sequence (DNA): TGTGCCAGCAGCACCCTGGGACAGTGGCTGTCTGGCTACACCTTC. Full variable domain (outside the CDR3, taken from reference TRBV11-2 and TRBJ1-2): EAGVAQSPRYKIIEKRQSVAFWCNPISGHATLYWYQQILGQGPKLLIQFQNNGVVDDSQLPKDRFSAERLKGVDSTLKIQPAKLEDSAVYLCASSTLGQWLSGYTFGSGTRLTVV.

This chain connects TRBV7-2 to TRBJ1-5; 8 positions agree with TRBD1. The CDR3 contains 15 residues. The germline CDR1 and CDR2 sequences are SGHTA and FQGNSA. The J segment lost 2 bases and the V segment lost 6 bases, leaving 6 bases of the junction unmatched. As DNA, the CDR3 is TGTGCCAGCAGGCAAGGGACAGGTGGCAATCAGCCCCAGCATTTT. Amino acids: CASRQGTGGNQPQHF.

The chain carries TRBV4-1 and TRBJ2-1; 11 nucleotides line up with TRBD2. The germline V gene encodes CDR1 MGHRA and CDR2 YSYEKL. This CDR3 spans 16 amino acids. With 3 bases clipped from V and 2 bases from J, the junction kept 3 bases outside the gene matches. This CDR3 is CASSHLLAGAYNEQFF. The CDR3 DNA sequence: TGCGCCAGCAGCCATCTACTAGCGGGAGCCTACAATGAGCAGTTCTTC.

As DNA, the CDR3 is TGTGCCAGCAGTGAAGCCCGAGGAGTAGGGGTAGAGACCCAGTACTTC. Translation gives CASSEARGVGVETQYF. The chain couples TRBV6-1 to TRBJ2-5; possibly TRBD1 for D (5 bases). Trimming stripped 0 bases from V and 4 bases from J, with 15 bases between. The CDR3 has 16 amino acids. Germline loops: CDR1 MNHNS, CDR2 SASEGT.

The rearrangement uses TRBV5-6 and TRBJ1-6; TRBD1 matches at 7 bases. The J segment lost 10 bases and the V segment lost 0 bases, leaving 7 bases of the junction unmatched. There are 15 residues in the CDR3. Germline values: CDR1 SGHDT, CDR2 YYEEEE. The CDR3 is CASSLVARGRSPLHF. CDR3 DNA sequence: TGTGCCAGCAGCTTGGTGGCCAGGGGGAGATCACCCCTCCACTTT.

This chain uses TRBV3-1 (or the pseudogene TRBV3-2) with TRBJ2-5, with 8 bases identical to TRBD2. The length of the CDR3 is 16 residues. V dropped 1 base and J dropped 4; count of bases not matched to a gene: 8. The V gene's germline CDR1 is LGHDT and CDR2 YNNKEL (reference sequence). The CDR3 sequence: CASSQANGGAGETQYF. The CDR3 DNA is TGTGCCAGCAGCCAAGCGAACGGGGGGGCCGGAGAGACCCAGTACTTC.

This clone was counted once. The chain combines TRBV9 with TRBJ2-1; 9 bases line up with TRBD1. Germline V gene data show CDR1 as SGDLS and CDR2 as YYNGEE. J lost 9 bases, V lost 3 bases, and 10 bases had no gene match. The CDR3 sequence is 15 residues long. The CDR3 is CASSARQGGRGEQFF. In DNA form, the CDR3 reads TGTGCCAGCAGCGCCAGACAGGGGGGCCGGGGTGAGCAGTTCTTC.

This chain joins TRBV3-1 (or the pseudogene TRBV3-2) and TRBJ2-7, with D unresolved. The CDR3 totals 14 residues. Germline CDR1 LGHDT, CDR2 YNNKEL (reference sequence). Trimming shortened V by 0 bases and J by 5 bases, and 11 bases separated the two germline ends. CDR3 sequence: CASSQDPGLDEQYF. The CDR3 bases are TGTGCCAGCAGCCAAGATCCCGGGTTGGACGAGCAGTACTTC.

J is TRBJ2-1 and V is TRBV3-1 (or the pseudogene TRBV3-2); 11 bases align to TRBD2. This CDR3 has 17 residues. Germline CDR1 reads LGHDT; CDR2 reads YNNKEL (reference sequence). The V and J ends lost 4 bases and 7 bases, in that order; junction bases with no gene match: 12. The CDR3 is CASSPESLTSGANEQFF. DNA for the CDR3: TGTGCCAGCAGCCCCGAAAGCTTGACTAGCGGGGCTAATGAGCAGTTCTTC.